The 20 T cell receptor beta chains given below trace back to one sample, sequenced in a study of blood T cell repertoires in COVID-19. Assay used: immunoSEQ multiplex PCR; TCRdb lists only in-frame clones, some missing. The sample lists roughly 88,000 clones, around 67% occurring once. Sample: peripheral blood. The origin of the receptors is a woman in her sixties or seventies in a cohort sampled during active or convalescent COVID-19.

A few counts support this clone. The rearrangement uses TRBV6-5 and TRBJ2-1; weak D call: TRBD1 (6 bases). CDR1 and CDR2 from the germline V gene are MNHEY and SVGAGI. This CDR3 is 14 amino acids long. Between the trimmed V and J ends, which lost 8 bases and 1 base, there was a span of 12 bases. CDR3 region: CASRTGSSYNEQFF. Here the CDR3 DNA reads TGTGCCAGCCGTACAGGGTCGTCCTACAATGAGCAGTTCTTC.

The CDR3 DNA follows: TGCGCCAGCAGCCCAGGACAGGCCCGACCCAGCTCCTACAATGAGCAGTTCTTC. It translates to CASSPGQARPSSYNEQFF. V is TRBV5-1 and J is TRBJ2-1, with TRBD1 matching over 7 bases. The CDR3 spans 18 residues. Germline CDR1 is SGHRS and CDR2 is YFSETQ. V was pared by 4 bases and J by 0 bases, with 13 bases of the junction left unmatched.

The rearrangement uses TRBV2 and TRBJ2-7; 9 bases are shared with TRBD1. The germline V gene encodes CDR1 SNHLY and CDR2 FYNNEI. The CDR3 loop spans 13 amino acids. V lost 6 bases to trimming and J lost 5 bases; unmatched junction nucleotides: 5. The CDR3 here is CASSGTGTHEQYF. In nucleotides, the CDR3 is TGTGCCAGCAGCGGGACAGGGACCCACGAGCAGTACTTC.

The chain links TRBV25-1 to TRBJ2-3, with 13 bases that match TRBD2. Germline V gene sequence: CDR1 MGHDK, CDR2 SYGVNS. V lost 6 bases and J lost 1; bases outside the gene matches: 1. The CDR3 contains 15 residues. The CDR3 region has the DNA TGTGCCAGCAGAGGACTAGCGGGGGGCACAGATACGCAGTATTTT. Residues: CASRGLAGGTDTQYF.

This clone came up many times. CDR3 in amino acids: CASSLRGDSEQYF. The CDR3 nucleotides read TGTGCCAGCAGCTTGCGTGGGGACTCCGAGCAGTACTTC. The gene calls are TRBV5-4 and TRBJ2-7; tentative D call: TRBD2 (6 bases). With 1 base removed from V and 6 bases from J, the gap between germline ends came to 11 bases. The germline CDR1 and CDR2 sequences are SGHNT and YYREEE (reference sequence). The CDR3 has 13 amino acids.

CDR3 residues: CASTTQGDWRHTEAFF. For the CDR3, the DNA is TGTGCCAGTACCACCCAGGGGGATTGGCGTCACACTGAAGCTTTCTTT. The chain uses TRBV19 and TRBJ1-1; 7 bases match TRBD1. CDR3 length: 16 residues. From germline, CDR1 is LNHDA and CDR2 SQIVND (reference sequence). Trimming at V came to 7 bases and at J to 3 bases, leaving 14 bases not matched to a gene.

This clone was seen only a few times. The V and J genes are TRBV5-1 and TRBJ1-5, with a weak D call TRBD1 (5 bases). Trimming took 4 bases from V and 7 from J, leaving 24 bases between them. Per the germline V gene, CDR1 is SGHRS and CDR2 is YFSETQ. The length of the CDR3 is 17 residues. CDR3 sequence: CASSLLGLGARVQPQHF. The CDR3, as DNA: TGCGCCAGCAGCCTGCTTGGGTTAGGGGCACGGGTCCAGCCCCAGCATTTT.

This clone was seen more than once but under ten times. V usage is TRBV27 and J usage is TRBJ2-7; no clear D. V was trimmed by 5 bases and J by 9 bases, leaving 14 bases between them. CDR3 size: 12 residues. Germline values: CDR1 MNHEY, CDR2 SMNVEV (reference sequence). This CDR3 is CASSAHPPTQYF. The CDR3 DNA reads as TGTGCCAGCAGTGCACACCCACCCACGCAGTACTTC.

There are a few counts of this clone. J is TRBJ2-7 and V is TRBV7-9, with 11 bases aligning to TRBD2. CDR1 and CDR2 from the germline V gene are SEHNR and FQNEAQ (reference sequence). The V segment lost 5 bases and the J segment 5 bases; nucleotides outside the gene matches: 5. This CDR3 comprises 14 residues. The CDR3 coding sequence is TGTGCCAGCAGCATTAGCGGGGGGGCTGACGAGCAGTACTTC. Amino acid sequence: CASSISGGADEQYF.

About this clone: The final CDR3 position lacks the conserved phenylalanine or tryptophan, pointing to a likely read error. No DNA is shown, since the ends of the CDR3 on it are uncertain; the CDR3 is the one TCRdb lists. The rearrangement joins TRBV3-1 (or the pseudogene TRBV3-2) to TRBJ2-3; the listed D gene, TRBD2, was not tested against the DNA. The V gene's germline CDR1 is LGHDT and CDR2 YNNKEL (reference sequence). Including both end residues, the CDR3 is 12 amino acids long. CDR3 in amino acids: CASSQEGRLAEI.

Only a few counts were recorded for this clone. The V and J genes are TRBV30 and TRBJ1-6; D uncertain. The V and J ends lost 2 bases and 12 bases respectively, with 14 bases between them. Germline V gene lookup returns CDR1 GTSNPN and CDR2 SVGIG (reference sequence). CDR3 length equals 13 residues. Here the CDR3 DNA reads TGTGCCTGGAGTTCGGCGGCAGGACTACCCCTCCACTTT. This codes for CAWSSAAGLPLHF.

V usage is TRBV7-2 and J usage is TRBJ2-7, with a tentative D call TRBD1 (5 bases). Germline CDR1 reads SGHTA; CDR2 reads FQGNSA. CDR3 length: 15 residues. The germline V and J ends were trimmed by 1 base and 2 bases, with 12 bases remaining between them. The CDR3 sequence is CASSLVWAGTYEQYF. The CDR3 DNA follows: TGTGCCAGCAGCTTAGTATGGGCAGGGACCTACGAGCAGTACTTC.

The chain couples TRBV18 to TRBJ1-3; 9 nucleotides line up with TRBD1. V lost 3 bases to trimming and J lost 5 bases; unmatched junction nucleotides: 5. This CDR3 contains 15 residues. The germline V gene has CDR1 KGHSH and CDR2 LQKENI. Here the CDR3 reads CASSPGDRERNTIYF. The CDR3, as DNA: TGTGCCAGCTCACCCGGGGACAGGGAAAGAAACACCATATATTTT. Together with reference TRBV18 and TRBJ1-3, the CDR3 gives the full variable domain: NAGVMQNPRHLVRRRGQEARLRCSPMKGHSHVYWYRQLPEEGLKFMVYLQKENIIDESGMPKERFSAEFPKEGPSILRIQQVVRGDSAAYFCASSPGDRERNTIYFGEGSWLTVV.

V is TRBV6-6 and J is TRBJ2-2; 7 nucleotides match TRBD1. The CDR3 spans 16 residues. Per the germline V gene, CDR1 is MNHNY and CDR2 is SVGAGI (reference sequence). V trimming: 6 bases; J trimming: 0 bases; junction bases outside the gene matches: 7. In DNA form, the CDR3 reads TGTGCCAGCAGGAAGACAGGGTTATCGAACACCGGGGAGCTGTTTTTT. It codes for CASRKTGLSNTGELFF.

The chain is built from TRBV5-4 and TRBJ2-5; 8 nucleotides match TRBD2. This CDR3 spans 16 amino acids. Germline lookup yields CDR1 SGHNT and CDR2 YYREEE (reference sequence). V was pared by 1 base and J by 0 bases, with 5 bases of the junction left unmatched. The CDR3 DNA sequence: TGTGCCAGCAGCTTGCTGGCGCGGGGGGACCAAGAGACCCAGTACTTC. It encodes CASSLLARGDQETQYF.

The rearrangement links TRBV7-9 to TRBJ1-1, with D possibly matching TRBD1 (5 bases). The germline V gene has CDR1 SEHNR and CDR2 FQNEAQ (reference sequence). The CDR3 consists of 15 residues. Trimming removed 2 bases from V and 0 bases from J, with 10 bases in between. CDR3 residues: CASSLWSGMNTEAFF. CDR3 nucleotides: TGTGCCAGCAGCTTATGGTCAGGGATGAACACTGAAGCTTTCTTT.

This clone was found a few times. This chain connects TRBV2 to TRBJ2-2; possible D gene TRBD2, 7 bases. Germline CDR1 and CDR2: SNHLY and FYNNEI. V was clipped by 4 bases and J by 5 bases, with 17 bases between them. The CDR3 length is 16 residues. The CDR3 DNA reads TGTGCCAGCAGTGTCGGCGGGGGCAGTGGAACCGGGGAGCTGTTTTTT. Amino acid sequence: CASSVGGGSGTGELFF.

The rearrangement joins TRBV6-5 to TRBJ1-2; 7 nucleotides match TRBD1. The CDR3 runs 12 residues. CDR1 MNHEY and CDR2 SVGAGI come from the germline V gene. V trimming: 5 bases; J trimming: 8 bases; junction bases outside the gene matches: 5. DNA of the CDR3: TGTGCCAGCAGTACAGGGGTCAGGGGCTACACCTTC. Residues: CASSTGVRGYTF.

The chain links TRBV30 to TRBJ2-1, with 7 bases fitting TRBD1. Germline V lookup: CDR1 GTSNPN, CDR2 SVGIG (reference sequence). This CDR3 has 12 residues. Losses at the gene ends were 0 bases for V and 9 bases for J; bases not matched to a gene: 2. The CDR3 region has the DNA TGTGCCTGGAGTGTAGGGGGCCTTGAGCAGTTCTTC. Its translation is CAWSVGGLEQFF.

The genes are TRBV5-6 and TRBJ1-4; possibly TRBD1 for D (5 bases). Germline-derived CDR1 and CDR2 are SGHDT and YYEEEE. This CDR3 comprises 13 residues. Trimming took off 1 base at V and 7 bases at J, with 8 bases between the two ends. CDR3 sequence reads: CASSLWGLEKLFF. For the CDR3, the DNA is TGTGCCAGCAGCTTGTGGGGACTTGAAAAACTGTTTTTT.